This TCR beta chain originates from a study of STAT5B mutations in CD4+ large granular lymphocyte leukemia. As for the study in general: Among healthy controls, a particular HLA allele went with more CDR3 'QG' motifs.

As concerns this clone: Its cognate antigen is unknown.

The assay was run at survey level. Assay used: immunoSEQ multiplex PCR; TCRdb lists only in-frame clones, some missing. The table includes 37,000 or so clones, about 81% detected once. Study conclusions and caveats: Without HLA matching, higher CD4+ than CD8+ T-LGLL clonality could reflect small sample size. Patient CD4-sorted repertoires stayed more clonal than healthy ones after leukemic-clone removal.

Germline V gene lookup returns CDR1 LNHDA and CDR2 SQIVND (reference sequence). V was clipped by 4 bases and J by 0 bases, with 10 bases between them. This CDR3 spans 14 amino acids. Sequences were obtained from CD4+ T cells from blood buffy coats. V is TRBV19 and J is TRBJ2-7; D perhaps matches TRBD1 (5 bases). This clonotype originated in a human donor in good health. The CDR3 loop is CASSRQGTSYEQYF. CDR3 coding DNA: TGTGCCAGTAGTAGGCAGGGTACCTCCTACGAGCAGTACTTC.